This TCR beta chain is from a study of PD-1 blockade in classical Hodgkin lymphoma. Findings of the study overall: Lower baseline TCR diversity marked trial partial responders and progressors. Some patients started nivolumab under 1 year after ASCT, and they were excluded.

No patient escaped relapse after autologous stem cell transplantation, and brentuximab vedotin exposure varied. Some clones are missing from TCRdb's copy, which holds only in-frame ones; the method was immunoSEQ multiplex PCR. The repertoire holds 45,000 to 60,000 clones, with 81% as singletons. The CDR3 extends over 14 amino acids. V dropped 1 base and J dropped 6 bases, with 10 bases sitting between them. From germline, CDR1 is SGHNT and CDR2 YYREEE (reference sequence). Remarks on this clone: Its antigen is still unknown.

The chain has TRBV5-4 and TRBJ1-4; a weak D match, TRBD1 (6 bases). This specimen consisted of peripheral blood mononuclear cells (PBMCs), obtained at baseline. This receptor was taken from a human donor with classical Hodgkin lymphoma. The CDR3 DNA reads as TGTGCCAGCAGCTTGAGGGGGGCGGATGAAAAACTGTTTTTT. It codes for CASSLRGADEKLFF. The full variable domain, rest sourced from reference TRBV5-4 and TRBJ1-4, is ETGVTQSPTHLIKTRGQQVTLRCSSQSGHNTVSWYQQALGQGPQFIFQYYREEENGRGNFPPRFSGLQFPNYSSELNVNALELDDSALYLCASSLRGADEKLFFGSGTQLSVL.